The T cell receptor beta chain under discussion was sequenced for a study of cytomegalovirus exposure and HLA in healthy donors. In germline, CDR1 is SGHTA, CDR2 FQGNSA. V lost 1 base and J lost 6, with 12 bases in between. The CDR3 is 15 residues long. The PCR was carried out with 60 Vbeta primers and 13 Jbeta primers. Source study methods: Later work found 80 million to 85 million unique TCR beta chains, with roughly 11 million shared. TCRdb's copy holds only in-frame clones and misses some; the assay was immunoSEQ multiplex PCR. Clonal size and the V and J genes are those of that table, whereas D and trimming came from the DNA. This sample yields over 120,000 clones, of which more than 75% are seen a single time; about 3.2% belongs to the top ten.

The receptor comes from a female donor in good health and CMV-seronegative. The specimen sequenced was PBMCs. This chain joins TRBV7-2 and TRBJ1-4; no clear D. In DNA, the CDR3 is TGTGCCAGCAGCTTAGTGGGCACCGGGGATGAAAAACTGTTTTTT. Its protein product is CASSLVGTGDEKLFF.